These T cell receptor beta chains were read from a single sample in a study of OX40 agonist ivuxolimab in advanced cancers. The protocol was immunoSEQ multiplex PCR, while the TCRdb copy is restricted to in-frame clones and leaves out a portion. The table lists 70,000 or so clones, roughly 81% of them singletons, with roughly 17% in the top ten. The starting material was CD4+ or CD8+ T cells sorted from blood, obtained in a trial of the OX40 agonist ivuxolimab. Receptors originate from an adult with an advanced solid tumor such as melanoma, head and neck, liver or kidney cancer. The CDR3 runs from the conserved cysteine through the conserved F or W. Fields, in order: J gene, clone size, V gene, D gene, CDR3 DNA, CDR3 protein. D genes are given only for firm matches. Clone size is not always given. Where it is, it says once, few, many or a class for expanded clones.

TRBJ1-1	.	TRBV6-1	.	TGTGCCACCGGTGGAGCATTACCGCCCTACACTGAAGCTTTCTTT	CATGGALPPYTEAFF
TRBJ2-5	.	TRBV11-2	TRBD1	TGTGCCAGCAGCTATGACAGGGGGTTTGGGACCCAGTACTTC	CASSYDRGFGTQYF
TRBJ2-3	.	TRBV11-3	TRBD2	TGTGCCAGCAGCTTAGATCAAAGCGGGAGGGGAACAGATACGCAGTATTTT	CASSLDQSGRGTDTQYF
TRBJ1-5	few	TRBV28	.	TGTGCCAGCAGTTTAGTCGACCCATCGGGAACTCAGCCCCAGCATTTT	CASSLVDPSGTQPQHF
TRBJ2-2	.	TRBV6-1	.	TGTGCCAGCAGTACGCGGACCCCGAACACCGGGGAGCTGTTTTTT	CASSTRTPNTGELFF
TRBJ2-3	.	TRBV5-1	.	TGCGCCAGCAGCTTGGCCGAGGGACGGAGCACAGATACGCAGTATTTT	CASSLAEGRSTDTQYF
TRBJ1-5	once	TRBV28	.	TGTGCCAGCAGTTTACGCAGGGTTGACAATCAGCCCCAGCATTTT	CASSLRRVDNQPQHF
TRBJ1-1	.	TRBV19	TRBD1	TGTGCCAGTAGTATCTCAGGGGGCGCGAGAACTGAAGCTTTCTTT	CASSISGGARTEAFF
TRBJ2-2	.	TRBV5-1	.	TGCGCCAGCAGCTGGGCCGGGACACAGAACACCGGGGAGCTGTTTTTT	CASSWAGTQNTGELFF
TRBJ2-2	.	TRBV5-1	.	TGCGCCAGCAGCTTCGCAGGCAACACCGGGGAGCTGTTTTTT	CASSFAGNTGELFF
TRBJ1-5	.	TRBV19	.	TGTGCCAGTAGTCGTCTAGGGGGAGGACAGCCCCAGCATTTT	CASSRLGGGQPQHF
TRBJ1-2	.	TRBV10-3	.	TGTGCCATCAGATGGGAGACTGCCTATGGCTACACCTTC	CAIRWETAYGYTF
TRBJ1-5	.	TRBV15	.	TGTGCCACCAGCACCCAGGGTCGCAATCAGCCCCAGCATTTT	CATSTQGRNQPQHF
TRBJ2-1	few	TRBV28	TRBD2	TGTGCCAGCAGTTCGGGACTAGCGGGCCTCAGCTCCTACAATGAGCAGTTCTTC	CASSSGLAGLSSYNEQFF
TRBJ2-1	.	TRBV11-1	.	TGTGCCAGCAGCTATGTGGCGGGATCCTCCTACAATGAGCAGTTCTTC	CASSYVAGSSYNEQFF
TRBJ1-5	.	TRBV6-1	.	TGTGCCTCCTCAAGGGGGAATCAGCCCCAGCATTTT	CASSRGNQPQHF
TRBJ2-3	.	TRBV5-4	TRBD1	TGTGCCAGCAGCAGCTCGGGACAGATCCCTCGCACAGATACGCAGTATTTT	CASSSSGQIPRTDTQYF
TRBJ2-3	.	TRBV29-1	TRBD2	TGCAGCGTCCGGGCTAGCGGGATGGGAGATACGCAGTATTTT	CSVRASGMGDTQYF
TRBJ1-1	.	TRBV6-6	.	TGTGCCAGCAGTTACACCGGAGTGGGCACTGAAGCTTTCTTT	CASSYTGVGTEAFF
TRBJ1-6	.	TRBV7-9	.	TGTGCCAGCAGCTTAGCGGGACGAGAAAATTCACCCCTCCACTTT	CASSLAGRENSPLHF
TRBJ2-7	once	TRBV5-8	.	TGTGCCAGCAGCTTGGAGGCGAGGGTCAGCTCCTACGAGCAGTACTTC	CASSLEARVSSYEQYF
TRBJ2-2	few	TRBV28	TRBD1	TGTGCCAGCAGGGGACAGGGGACCGGGGAGCTGTTTTTT	CASRGQGTGELFF
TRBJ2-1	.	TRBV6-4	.	TGTGCCAGCAGTCCCGGGCCCCAAAATGAGCAGTTCTTC	CASSPGPQNEQFF
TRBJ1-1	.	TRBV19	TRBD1	TGTGCCAGCTACAGGGGGCACAACACTGAAGCTTTCTTT	CASYRGHNTEAFF
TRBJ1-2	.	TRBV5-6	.	TGTGCCAGCAGCTTGGGGGGGGAGCTTTTCAGCTACACCTTC	CASSLGGELFSYTF
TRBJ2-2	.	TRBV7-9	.	TGTGCCAGCAGCTTAAACACCGGGGAGCTGTTTTTT	CASSLNTGELFF
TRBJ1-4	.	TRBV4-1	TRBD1	TGCGCCAGCAGCCAAGAAGAGGGGGCCAATGAAAAACTGTTTTTT	CASSQEEGANEKLFF
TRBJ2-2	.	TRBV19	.	TGTGCCAGTAGTCCACAGGGTTCCGGGGAGCTGTTTTTT	CASSPQGSGELFF
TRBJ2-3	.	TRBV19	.	TGTGCCAGTAGTATAAAAGGGGGGAGAAGCACAGATACGCAGTATTTT	CASSIKGGRSTDTQYF
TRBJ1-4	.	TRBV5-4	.	TGTGCCAGCAGCTTGGGGTTGGCAGGGGATAATGAAAAACTGTTTTTT	CASSLGLAGDNEKLFF
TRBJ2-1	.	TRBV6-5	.	TGTGCCAGCAGGGCGGTCAATGAGCAGTTCTTC	CASRAVNEQFF
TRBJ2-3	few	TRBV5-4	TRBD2	TGTGCCAGCAGCTTGCCGGGACTAGCGGGCGGAGGGCAGTATTTT	CASSLPGLAGGGQYF
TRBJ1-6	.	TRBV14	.	TGTGCCAGCAGCTCCTGGGCCGTTAATTCACCCCTCCACTTT	CASSSWAVNSPLHF
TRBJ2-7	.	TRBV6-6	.	TGTGCCAGCAGTTACCCTACTATAAACTACGAGCAGTACTTC	CASSYPTINYEQYF